This note documents a single T cell receptor beta chain sequence. Its target is not known. This CDR3 is built from 13 residues. J was trimmed by 0 bases and V by 5 bases; bases with no gene match: 4. Germline CDR1 reads SQVTM; CDR2 reads ANQGSEA. This sample is part of a study of cytomegalovirus exposure and HLA in healthy donors. Study-wide results and caveats: Roughly 170 TCR beta chains were listed as cytomegalovirus-associated.

This PCR relied on a set of 60 Vbeta primers and 13 Jbeta primers. Authors' analysis steps: Unique TCR beta chains totaled some 80 million in a later count, with around 11 million of them shared. The protocol was immunoSEQ multiplex PCR, while the TCRdb copy is restricted to in-frame clones and leaves out a portion. V and J calls plus clone size are reproduced from that table; the DNA served to infer D and trimming. The table lists about 160,000 clones, around four fifths of them singletons. This chain links TRBV29-1 with TRBJ2-7; 7 nucleotides match TRBD1. The sample consisted of PBMCs. This sequence was found in a man younger than 30 in good health and CMV-seronegative. CDR3 protein: CSVPGTDSYEQYF. The CDR3 DNA reads as TGCAGCGTTCCCGGGACAGACTCCTACGAGCAGTACTTC.